This T cell receptor (beta chain) was profiled in a study of T cell clonality in common variable immunodeficiency. General study results and limits: CVID subjects shared fewer TCRbeta clones than healthy controls did.

CDR3 length: 13 residues. Germline-derived CDR1 and CDR2 are KGHSH and LQKENI. The V gene lost 0 bases and the J gene lost 5 bases, with 7 bases spanning the gap. Sequencing used immunoSEQ multiplex PCR; TCRdb keeps in-frame clones, though not all of them. Recorded here are approximately 44,000 clones, none singletons. This clone was counted ten times or more. No antigen is known for it. The read comes to an end 3 residues before the CDR3 does, leaving the germline J gene to fill in the end. Other DNA sequences from this sample encode an identical CDR3 as well. The origin of this receptor is a person between 18 and 75 years old in good health. Sequencing used peripheral blood mononuclear cells. The gene calls are TRBV18 and TRBJ2-5; D gene unclear. CDR3 bases read: TGTGCCAGCTCACCACCTAGCACGGAGACC. Amino acids: CASSPPSTET. The entire CDR3 protein is CASSPPSTETQYF.